Presented here are 6 T cell receptor beta chains from one specimen sequenced in a study of tumor-infiltrating lymphocytes in primary liver carcinoma. Extraction also yielded germline DNA, while blood RNA was obtained from unsorted whole blood. Making TCR beta cDNA involved approximately 0.5 ug total RNA and a constant-region primer. ARM-PCR, slightly modified, supplied the TCR beta libraries through three nested multiplex PCR rounds. PCR rounds one and two used TRBV1-TRBV30 forward primers with a C-beta reverse primer for around 9 cycles each. One entry per CDR3 protein results from TCRdb running MiXCR on the multiplex PCR reads. Among about 210,000 distinct CDR3 sequences listed, about 65% were seen once. Sequencing was carried out using peripheral blood. These receptors all come from a woman aged 55 to 70 with primary liver carcinoma and hepatitis B virus infection.

A note on this clonotype: An end of the junction differs from the germline gene, which may be a read error. The rearrangement joins TRBV11-2 to TRBJ2-1; D is uncertain. The CDR3 has 16 amino acids. Germline lookup yields CDR1 SGHAT and CDR2 FQNNGV. CDR3 loop: CASSFSGRSSYSEQFF. CDR3 nucleotide sequence: TGTGCCAGCAGCTTCTCCGGACGGAGCTCCTACAGTGAGCAGTTCTTC.

Comment on this clonotype: Its ends do not fully match the called genes, so a read error is possible. The CDR3 protein is CANSKDFLAKNIQYF. CDR3 bases: TGTGCCAACAGTAAGGACTTTCTAGCCAAAAACATTCAGTACTTC. This rearrangement joins TRBV28 to TRBJ2-4; the D gene is possibly TRBD2 (5 bases). The CDR3 is 15 residues long. Germline V gene sequence: CDR1 MDHEN, CDR2 SYDVKM.

The V call is TRBV7-9, the J call TRBJ2-7; 14 bases match TRBD2. V gave up 7 bases and J gave up 7 bases; unmatched junction bases: 6. Germline V CDR1 and CDR2: SEHNR, FQNEAQ (reference sequence). The CDR3 is 14 amino acids. The CDR3 bases are TGTGCCAGCAACCCGGGACTAGCGGGAGTTGAGCAGTACTTC. Its translation: CASNPGLAGVEQYF. The variable domain in full, completed from reference TRBV7-9 and TRBJ2-7, reads DTGVSQNPRHKITKRGQNVTFRCDPISEHNRLYWYRQTLGQGPEFLTYFQNEAQLEKSRLLSDRFSAERPKGSFSTLEIQRTEQGDSAMYLCASNPGLAGVEQYFGPGTRLTVT.

This clonotype was detected ten times or more. This chain uses TRBV5-5 with TRBJ2-7, with D perhaps TRBD1 (5 bases). In germline, CDR1 is SGHKS, CDR2 YYEKEE (reference sequence). V shed 4 bases and J shed 3 bases, with 11 bases lying between them. The CDR3 runs to 13 residues. The CDR3 sequence: CASSHTGDYEQYF. CDR3 DNA sequence: TGTGCCAGCAGCCATACAGGAGACTACGAGCAGTACTTC.

The rearrangement joins TRBV6-5 to TRBJ2-7, with D possibly being TRBD2 (5 bases). V lost 8 bases and J lost 0, with 20 bases in between. Germline V gene sequence: CDR1 MNHEY, CDR2 SVGAGI. The CDR3 contains 16 residues. CDR3 DNA: TGTGCCAGCGTAAGACTCATAGCAGGAGGCTCCTACGAGCAGTACTTC. This gives the protein CASVRLIAGGSYEQYF.

Concerning this clonotype: The conserved closing phenylalanine or tryptophan is absent in this CDR3, likely reflecting a read error. This chain uses TRBV6-2 or TRBV6-3 with TRBJ2-3; D unresolved. This CDR3 has 15 amino acids. Germline assignment: CDR1 MNHEY and CDR2 SVGEGT. The CDR3 here is CAISYAETRTDTQYS. CDR3 nucleotide sequence: TGTGCCATCAGTTACGCGGAAACCCGCACAGATACGCAGTATTCT.